Presented here are 21 T cell receptor beta chains from one specimen sequenced in a study of blood T cell repertoires in COVID-19. Only in-frame clones appear in the TCRdb table, and some are missing; sequencing was by immunoSEQ multiplex PCR. The table has 310,000 or so clones, around 90% seen once. Sequencing was carried out using PBMCs or T cells enriched from blood (not recorded which). The receptors derive from a woman younger than 35 with acute COVID-19.

The chain has TRBV27 and TRBJ1-5; D might be TRBD1 (6 bases). The V gene's germline CDR1 is MNHEY and CDR2 SMNVEV (reference sequence). The V and J ends lost 6 bases and 6 bases respectively, with 18 bases between them. The CDR3 extends over 15 amino acids. The CDR3 is CASSRSGGAGQPQHF. The CDR3 coding sequence is TGTGCCAGCAGCCGATCGGGGGGGGCCGGTCAGCCCCAGCATTTT.

The rearrangement uses TRBV30 and TRBJ1-4, with D maybe TRBD1 (6 bases). The germline V gene encodes CDR1 GTSNPN and CDR2 SVGIG (reference sequence). V was clipped by 1 base and J by 6 bases, with 12 bases between them. The CDR3 is 14 residues long. The chain's CDR3 is CAWSETGWYEKLFF. The CDR3, as DNA: TGTGCCTGGAGTGAAACAGGGTGGTATGAAAAACTGTTTTTT.

The chain is built from TRBV3-1 (or the pseudogene TRBV3-2) and TRBJ2-6; perhaps TRBD1 as D (5 bases). Germline CDR1 reads LGHDT; CDR2 reads YNNKEL (reference sequence). Trimming took off 1 base at V and 0 bases at J, with 7 bases between the two ends. The CDR3 runs to 16 residues. CDR3 DNA: TGTGCCAGCAGCCAAGGCACAGGCTCTGGGGCCAACGTCCTGACTTTC. Protein: CASSQGTGSGANVLTF.

This chain links TRBV24-1 with TRBJ2-3; possible D gene TRBD2, 8 bases. There are 14 residues in the CDR3. Trimming took 8 bases from V and 7 from J, leaving 18 bases between them. The germline V gene has CDR1 KGHDR and CDR2 SFDVKD. DNA for the CDR3: TGTGCCACCACCGGGAGGGGGCCTTCTTATACGCAGTATTTT. Residues: CATTGRGPSYTQYF.

The DNA for the CDR3 is TGTGCCAGTAGTATAACGGGGAGTGGAAATCAGCCCCAGCATTTT. Amino acid sequence: CASSITGSGNQPQHF. V is TRBV19 and J is TRBJ1-5, with D uncertain. The length of the CDR3 is 15 residues. With 2 bases removed from V and 4 bases from J, the gap between germline ends came to 12 bases. The germline V gene encodes CDR1 LNHDA and CDR2 SQIVND (reference sequence).

The chain combines TRBV7-6 with TRBJ1-5; TRBD1 aligns across 10 bases. CDR1 is SGHVS and CDR2 is FNYEAQ in the germline V gene. The J segment lost 3 bases and the V segment lost 5 bases, leaving 4 bases of the junction unmatched. The CDR3 contains 15 residues. The CDR3: CASSRGQGFNQPQHF. CDR3 bases: TGTGCCAGCAGCAGGGGACAGGGGTTCAATCAGCCCCAGCATTTT.

In this sample, this clone turned up once. The genes are TRBV28 and TRBJ2-3; 8 bases line up with TRBD1. This CDR3 region has 11 residues. J was trimmed by 9 bases and V by 4 bases; bases with no gene match: 0. Per the germline V gene, CDR1 is MDHEN and CDR2 is SYDVKM. The CDR3 nucleotides read TGTGCCAGCAGTTGGGACAGGACGCAGTATTTT. It translates to CASSWDRTQYF.

V usage is TRBV5-8 and J usage is TRBJ1-2; TRBD1 matches at 10 bases. V shed 4 bases and J 7 bases; nucleotides not matched to a gene: 7. The germline V gene encodes CDR1 SGHTS and CDR2 YDEGEE. CDR3 length: 14 residues. In nucleotides, the CDR3 is TGTGCCAGCAGCCTCGGACAGGGGGTTGCTGGCTACACCTTC. Its protein is CASSLGQGVAGYTF.

J is TRBJ2-3 and V is TRBV15; no clear D. The germline CDR1 and CDR2 sequences are LNHNV and YYDKDF (reference sequence). The CDR3 totals 11 residues. V lost 2 bases and J 6 bases, leaving 3 bases between the germline ends. The CDR3 loop reads CATSRLDTQYF. The DNA of the CDR3 is TGTGCCACCAGCAGACTTGATACGCAGTATTTT.

This clone was seen a single time. This sequence joins TRBV19 and TRBJ1-1; perhaps TRBD1 as D (5 bases). Between the trimmed V and J ends, which lost 4 bases and 5 bases, there was a span of 11 bases. CDR3 length equals 13 residues. CDR1 and CDR2 from the germline V gene are LNHDA and SQIVND (reference sequence). The CDR3: CASSTGGETEAFF. The CDR3 coding sequence is TGTGCCAGTAGTACTGGGGGGGAAACTGAAGCTTTCTTT.

The chain combines TRBV6-5 with TRBJ1-1; D perhaps matches TRBD1 (6 bases). V was pared by 8 bases and J by 0 bases, with 10 bases between. The CDR3 is 13 residues long. CDR1 MNHEY and CDR2 SVGAGI come from the germline V gene. The CDR3, as DNA: TGTGCCAGCTCTGGACAGCTGAACACTGAAGCTTTCTTT. It specifies CASSGQLNTEAFF.

The J gene is TRBJ2-3, the V gene TRBV5-1; D is possibly TRBD2 (5 bases). The V end lost 3 bases, the J end lost 0 bases, and 14 bases lay between the germline ends. Germline V lookup: CDR1 SGHRS, CDR2 YFSETQ. The CDR3 loop spans 16 amino acids. The DNA of the CDR3 is TGCGCCAGCAGCTCGACACTAAGGACTAGCACAGATACGCAGTATTTT. Protein: CASSSTLRTSTDTQYF.

V is TRBV6-2 or TRBV6-3 and J is TRBJ2-5; 11 positions agree with TRBD2. V lost 6 bases to trimming and J lost 5 bases; unmatched junction nucleotides: 5. Per germline, CDR1 MNHEY and CDR2 SVGEGT. The CDR3 consists of 14 residues. CDR3 loop: CASSAPSGRETQYF. The CDR3 DNA is TGTGCCAGCAGCGCACCTAGCGGGAGGGAGACCCAGTACTTC.

This rearrangement joins TRBV2 to TRBJ1-2; TRBD1 matches at 9 bases. This CDR3 comprises 14 residues. V gave up 5 bases and J gave up 4 bases; unmatched junction bases: 5. Germline CDR1 SNHLY, CDR2 FYNNEI. The CDR3 DNA sequence: TGTGCCAGCAGTTTGGACAGGGGTGGCTATGGCTACACCTTC. It specifies CASSLDRGGYGYTF.

This sequence joins TRBV4-2 and TRBJ2-1; the D gene is possibly TRBD1 (6 bases). Germline CDR1 and CDR2: LGHNA and YNFKEQ. This CDR3 spans 17 amino acids. V was clipped by 4 bases and J by 3 bases, with 19 bases between them. The CDR3 DNA reads TGTGCCAGCAGCCCTTCACTTACAGGGACCTTCTACAATGAGCAGTTCTTC. Its protein product is CASSPSLTGTFYNEQFF.

The chain couples TRBV14 to TRBJ2-1, with D possibly TRBD1 on 6 matching bases. The V and J ends lost 2 bases and 11 bases respectively, with 16 bases between them. Germline lookup yields CDR1 SGHDN and CDR2 FVKESK. The CDR3 is 14 amino acids. The CDR3 sequence is CASSQSQPQGKQFF. The CDR3 nucleotides read TGTGCCAGCAGCCAAAGTCAACCGCAGGGGAAGCAGTTCTTC.

The chain links TRBV29-1 to TRBJ1-1, with D perhaps TRBD1 (6 bases). V gave up 6 bases and J gave up 4 bases, with 21 bases separating them. CDR3 length: 15 residues. Germline CDR1 SQVTM, CDR2 ANQGSEA. The CDR3 loop is CSVHRAGVGGTEAFF. In nucleotides, the CDR3 is TGCAGCGTCCACAGGGCCGGGGTTGGTGGCACTGAAGCTTTCTTT.

The chain links TRBV10-3 to TRBJ2-3; tentatively, D is TRBD2 (6 bases). This CDR3 is 17 amino acids long. V gave up 2 bases and J gave up 1 base, with 16 bases separating them. Germline V gives CDR1 ENHRY, CDR2 SYGVKD. CDR3 sequence: CAISELDKAGGTDTQYF. The CDR3 region has the DNA TGTGCCATCAGTGAGCTAGACAAAGCGGGCGGCACAGATACGCAGTATTTT.

This clone was seen only once. This sequence joins TRBV18 and TRBJ1-5; tentative D call: TRBD1 (5 bases). Germline CDR1 reads KGHSH; CDR2 reads LQKENI. Trimming removed 1 base at V and 0 bases at J, with 7 bases between. The CDR3 consists of 15 residues. The chain's CDR3 is CASSPLDSSNQPQHF. The CDR3 DNA is TGTGCCAGCTCACCACTCGACAGTAGCAATCAGCCCCAGCATTTT.

The chain recombines TRBV7-2 with TRBJ1-4; 8 positions match TRBD1. CDR3 size: 15 residues. The V gene's germline CDR1 is SGHTA and CDR2 FQGNSA. The ends lost 3 bases at V and 14 bases at J; junction bases unmatched: 14. The CDR3 spells CASSLTGTGPIYLFF. CDR3 in DNA: TGTGCCAGCAGCTTGACCGGGACAGGCCCTATTTACCTGTTTTTT.

The genes are TRBV18 and TRBJ1-1; D not certain. Germline-derived CDR1 and CDR2 are KGHSH and LQKENI. The CDR3 is made up of 16 amino acids. V gave up 0 bases and J gave up 6 bases, with 17 bases separating them. In nucleotides, the CDR3 is TGTGCCAGCTCACCACCTGGCCCGTCCCAGTTTGCTGAAGCTTTCTTT. As protein: CASSPPGPSQFAEAFF.